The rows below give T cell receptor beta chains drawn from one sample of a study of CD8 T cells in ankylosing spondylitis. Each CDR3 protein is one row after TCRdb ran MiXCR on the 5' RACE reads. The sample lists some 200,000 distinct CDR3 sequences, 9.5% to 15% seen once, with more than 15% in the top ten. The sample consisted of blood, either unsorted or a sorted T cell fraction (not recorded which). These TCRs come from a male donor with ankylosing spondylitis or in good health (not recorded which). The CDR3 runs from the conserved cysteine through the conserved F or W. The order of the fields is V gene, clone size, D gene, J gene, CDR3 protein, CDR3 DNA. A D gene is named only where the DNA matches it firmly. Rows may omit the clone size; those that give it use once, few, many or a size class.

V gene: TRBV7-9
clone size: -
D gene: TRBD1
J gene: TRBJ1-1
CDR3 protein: CASGRGQLNTEAFF
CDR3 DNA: TGTGCCAGCGGGAGGGGACAGCTGAACACTGAAGCTTTCTTT

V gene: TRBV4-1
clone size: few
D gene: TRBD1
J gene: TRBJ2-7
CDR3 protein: CASSQARDRENEQYF
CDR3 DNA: TGCGCCAGCAGCCAAGCGCGGGACAGGGAGAACGAGCAGTACTTC

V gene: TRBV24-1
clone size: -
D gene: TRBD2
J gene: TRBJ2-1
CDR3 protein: CATSGGGYEQFF
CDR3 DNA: TGTGCCACCAGTGGGGGAGGGTATGAGCAGTTCTTC

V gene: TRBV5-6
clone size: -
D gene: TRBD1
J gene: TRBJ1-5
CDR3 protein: CASSPSQGAQPQHF
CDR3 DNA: TGTGCCAGCAGCCCCTCACAGGGGGCTCAGCCCCAGCATTTT

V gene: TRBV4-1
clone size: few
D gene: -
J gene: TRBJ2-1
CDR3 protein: CASSQVGVELGNNEQFF
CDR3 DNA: TGCGCCAGCAGCCAAGTTGGGGTCGAATTAGGTAACAATGAGCAGTTCTTC

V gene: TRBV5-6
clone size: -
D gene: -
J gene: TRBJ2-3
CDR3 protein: CASSHDEGRDTQYF
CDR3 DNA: TGTGCCAGCAGCCACGACGAAGGGAGGGATACGCAGTATTTT

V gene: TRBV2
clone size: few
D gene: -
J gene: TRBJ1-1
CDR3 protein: CASTGKETEAFF
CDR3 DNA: TGTGCCAGCACAGGGAAGGAAACTGAAGCTTTCTTT

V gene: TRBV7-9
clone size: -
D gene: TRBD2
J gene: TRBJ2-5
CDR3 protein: CASSLAALAGVEETQYF
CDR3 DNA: TGTGCCAGCAGCTTAGCAGCCCTAGCGGGGGTGGAAGAGACCCAGTACTTC

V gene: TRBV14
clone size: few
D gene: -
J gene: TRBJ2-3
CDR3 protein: CASSAGLRDTDTQYF
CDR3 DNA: TGTGCCAGCAGCGCGGGACTCCGAGACACAGATACGCAGTATTTT

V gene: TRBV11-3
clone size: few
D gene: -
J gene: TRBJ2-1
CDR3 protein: CASSAYSARDNEQFF
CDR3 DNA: TGTGCCAGCAGCGCCTACAGCGCGAGGGATAATGAGCAGTTCTTC